This T cell receptor beta chain was identified in a study of vaccination and CD4 T cells after COVID-19. On the study more broadly: Post-COVID draws followed diagnosis by a median approximately 100 days (range 35 to 161). General study points: With convalescent patients, a median approximately 86% of reactive clones emerged solely after vaccination.

Remarks on this clonotype: Its target is not known.

CDR3 length equals 15 residues. Germline V CDR1 and CDR2: DFQATT, SNEGSKA (reference sequence). The V and J ends lost 5 bases and 5 bases respectively, with 19 bases between them. TCRdb called the PCR reads again in MiXCR, with one record for every CDR3 protein. This table has about 22,000 distinct CDR3 sequences, more than 45% appearing once. The J gene is TRBJ2-1, the V gene TRBV20-1, with D tentatively TRBD2 (7 bases). This TCR derives from a human donor who had recovered from COVID-19. The sample here was CD4+ T cells from blood, taken before SARS-CoV-2 vaccination. CDR3 amino acids: CSAQGGGSVNNEQFF. For the CDR3, the DNA is TGCAGTGCTCAAGGGGGGGGGAGTGTCAACAATGAGCAGTTCTTC.